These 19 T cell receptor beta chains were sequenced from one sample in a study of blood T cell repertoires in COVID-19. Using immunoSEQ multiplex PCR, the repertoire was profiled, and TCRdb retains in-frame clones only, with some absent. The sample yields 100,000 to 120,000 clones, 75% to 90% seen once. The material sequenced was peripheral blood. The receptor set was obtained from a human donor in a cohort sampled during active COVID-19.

The CDR3 DNA follows: TGCGCCAGCAGCCGCTCCCTCTCGACGGGAAACTATGGCTACACCTTC. The encoded protein is CASSRSLSTGNYGYTF. V usage is TRBV4-1 and J usage is TRBJ1-2; D is ambiguous. Germline V gives CDR1 MGHRA, CDR2 YSYEKL. V lost 4 bases and J lost 2, with 17 bases in between. The CDR3 runs to 16 residues.

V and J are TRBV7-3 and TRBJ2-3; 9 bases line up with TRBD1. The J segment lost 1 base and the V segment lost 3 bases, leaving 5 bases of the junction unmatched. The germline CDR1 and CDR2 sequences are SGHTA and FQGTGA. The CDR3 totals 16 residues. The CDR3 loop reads CASSLDRGSGTDTQYF. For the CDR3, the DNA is TGTGCCAGCAGCTTGGACAGGGGATCGGGCACAGATACGCAGTATTTT. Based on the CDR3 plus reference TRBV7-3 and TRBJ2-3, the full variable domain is GAGVSQTPSNKVTEKGKYVELRCDPISGHTALYWYRQSLGQGPEFLIYFQGTGAADDSGLPNDRFFAVRPEGSVSTLKIQRTERGDSAVYLCASSLDRGSGTDTQYFGPGTRLTVL.

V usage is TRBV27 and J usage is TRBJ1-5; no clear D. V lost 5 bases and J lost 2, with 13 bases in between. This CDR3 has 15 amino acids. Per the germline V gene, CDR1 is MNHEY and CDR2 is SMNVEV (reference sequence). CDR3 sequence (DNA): TGTGCCAGCAGTGTCACGTTGGCCGGCAATCAGCCCCAGCATTTT. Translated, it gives CASSVTLAGNQPQHF.

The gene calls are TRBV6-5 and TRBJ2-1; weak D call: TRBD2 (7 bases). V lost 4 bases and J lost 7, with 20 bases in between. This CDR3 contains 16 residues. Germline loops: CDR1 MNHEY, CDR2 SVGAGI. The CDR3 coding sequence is TGTGCCAGCAGTTTCAGCTGGGGGGGGCTCGGAAATGAGCAGTTCTTC. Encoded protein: CASSFSWGGLGNEQFF.

The CDR3 DNA sequence: TGTGCCTGGACCTTTAAGGGGCGGGGTACTGAAGCTTTCTTT. Encoded protein: CAWTFKGRGTEAFF. This chain joins TRBV30 and TRBJ1-1; possibly TRBD1 for D (5 bases). V lost 4 bases to trimming and J lost 5 bases, with 17 bases between them. Germline CDR1 is GTSNPN and CDR2 is SVGIG (reference sequence). This CDR3 spans 14 amino acids.

CDR3 amino acids: CASSRGRPESYNSPLHF. CDR3 in DNA: TGTGCCAGCAGCCGAGGGAGGCCAGAGTCCTATAATTCACCCCTCCACTTT. This rearrangement joins TRBV4-2 to TRBJ1-6; no reliable D call. The V gene's germline CDR1 is LGHNA and CDR2 YNFKEQ. Trimming took off 4 bases at V and 1 base at J, with 14 bases between the two ends. This CDR3 comprises 17 residues.

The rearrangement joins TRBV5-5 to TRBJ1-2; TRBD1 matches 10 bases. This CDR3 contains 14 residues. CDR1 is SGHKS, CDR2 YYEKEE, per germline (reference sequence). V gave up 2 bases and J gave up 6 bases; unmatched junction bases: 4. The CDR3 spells CASSFPGTGDGYTF. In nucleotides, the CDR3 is TGTGCCAGCAGCTTTCCCGGGACAGGGGATGGCTACACCTTC.

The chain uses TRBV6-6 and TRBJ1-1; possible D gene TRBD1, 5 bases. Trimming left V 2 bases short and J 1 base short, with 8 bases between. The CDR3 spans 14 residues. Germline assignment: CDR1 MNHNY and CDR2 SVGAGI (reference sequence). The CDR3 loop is CASSYTDRNTEAFF. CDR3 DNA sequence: TGTGCCAGCAGTTACACCGACAGGAACACTGAAGCTTTCTTT.

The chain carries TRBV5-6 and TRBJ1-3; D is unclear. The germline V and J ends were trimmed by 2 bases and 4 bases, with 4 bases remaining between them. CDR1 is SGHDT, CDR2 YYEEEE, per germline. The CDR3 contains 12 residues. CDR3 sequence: CASSLQGNTIYF. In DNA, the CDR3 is TGTGCCAGCAGCTTACAGGGAAACACCATATATTTT.

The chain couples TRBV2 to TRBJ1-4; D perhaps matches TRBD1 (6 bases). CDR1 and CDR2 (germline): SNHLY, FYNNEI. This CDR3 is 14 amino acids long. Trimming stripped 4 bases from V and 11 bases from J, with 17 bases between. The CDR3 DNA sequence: TGTGCCAGCAGTGTGCAGGGGACCCTCGGGAAACTGTTTTTT. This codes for CASSVQGTLGKLFF.

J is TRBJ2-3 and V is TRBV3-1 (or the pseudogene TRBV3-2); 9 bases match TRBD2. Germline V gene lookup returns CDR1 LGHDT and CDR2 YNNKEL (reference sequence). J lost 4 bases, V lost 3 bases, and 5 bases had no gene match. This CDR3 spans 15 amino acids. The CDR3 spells CASSHAGTSPDTQYF. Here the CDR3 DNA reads TGTGCCAGCAGCCATGCAGGGACTAGCCCAGATACGCAGTATTTT.

This CDR3 is CASSIETGGTSEQYF. CDR3 in DNA: TGTGCCAGTAGTATTGAGACAGGGGGTACATCCGAGCAGTACTTC. The chain is built from TRBV19 and TRBJ2-7; 9 bases agree with TRBD1. Germline V lookup: CDR1 LNHDA, CDR2 SQIVND (reference sequence). V lost 3 bases and J lost 6; bases outside the gene matches: 9. This CDR3 contains 15 residues.

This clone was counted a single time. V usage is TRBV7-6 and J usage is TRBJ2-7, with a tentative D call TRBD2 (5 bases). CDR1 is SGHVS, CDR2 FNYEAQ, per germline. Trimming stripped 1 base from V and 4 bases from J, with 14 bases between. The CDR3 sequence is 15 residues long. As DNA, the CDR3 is TGTGCCAGCAGCTTAGACCCGGGATTTGGGTACGAGCAGTACTTC. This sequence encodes CASSLDPGFGYEQYF. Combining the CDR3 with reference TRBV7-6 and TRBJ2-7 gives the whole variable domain GAGVSQSPRYKVTKRGQDVALRCDPISGHVSLYWYRQALGQGPEFLTYFNYEAQQDKSGLPNDRFSAERPEGSISTLTIQRTEQRDSAMYRCASSLDPGFGYEQYFGPGTRLTVT.

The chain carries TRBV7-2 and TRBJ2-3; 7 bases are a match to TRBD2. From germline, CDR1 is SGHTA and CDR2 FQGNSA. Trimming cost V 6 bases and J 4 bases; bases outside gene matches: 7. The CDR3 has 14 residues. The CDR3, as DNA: TGTGCCAGCAGTTGGGGGGGAGACGCAGATACGCAGTATTTT. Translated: CASSWGGDADTQYF.

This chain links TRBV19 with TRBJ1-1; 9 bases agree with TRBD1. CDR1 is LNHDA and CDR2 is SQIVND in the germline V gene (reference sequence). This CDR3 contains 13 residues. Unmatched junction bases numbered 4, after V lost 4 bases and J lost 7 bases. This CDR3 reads CASSTGQGFEAFF. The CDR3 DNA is TGTGCCAGTAGTACCGGACAGGGGTTTGAAGCTTTCTTT.

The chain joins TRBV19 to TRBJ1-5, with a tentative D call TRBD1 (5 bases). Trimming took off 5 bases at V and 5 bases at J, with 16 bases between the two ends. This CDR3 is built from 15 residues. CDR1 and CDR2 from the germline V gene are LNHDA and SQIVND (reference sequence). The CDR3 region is CASSSMGLGDQPQHF. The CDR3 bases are TGTGCCAGTAGTTCTATGGGGCTTGGTGATCAGCCCCAGCATTTT.

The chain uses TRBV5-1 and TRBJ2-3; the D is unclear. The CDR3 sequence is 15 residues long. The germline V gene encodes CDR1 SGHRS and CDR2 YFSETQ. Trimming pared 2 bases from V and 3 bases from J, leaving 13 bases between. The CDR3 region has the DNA TGCGCCAGCAGCTTACTGCTCAGAGGTACAGATACGCAGTATTTT. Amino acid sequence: CASSLLLRGTDTQYF.

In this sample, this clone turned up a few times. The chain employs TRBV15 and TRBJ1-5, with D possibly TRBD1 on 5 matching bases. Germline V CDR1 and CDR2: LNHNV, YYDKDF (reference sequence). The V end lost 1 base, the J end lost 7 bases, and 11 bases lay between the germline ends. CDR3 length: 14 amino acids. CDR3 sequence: CATSRVGDGQPQHF. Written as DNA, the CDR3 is TGTGCCACCAGCAGAGTAGGGGATGGGCAGCCCCAGCATTTT. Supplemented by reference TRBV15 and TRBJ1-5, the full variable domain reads DAMVIQNPRYQVTQFGKPVTLSCSQTLNHNVMYWYQQKSSQAPKLLFHYYDKDFNNEADTPDNFQSRRPNTSFCFLDIRSPGLGDTAMYLCATSRVGDGQPQHFGDGTRLSIL.

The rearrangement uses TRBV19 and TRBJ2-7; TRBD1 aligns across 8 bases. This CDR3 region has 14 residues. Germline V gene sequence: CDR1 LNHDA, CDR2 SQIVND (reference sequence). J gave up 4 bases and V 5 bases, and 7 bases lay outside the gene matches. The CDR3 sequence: CASSPPGGRYEQYF. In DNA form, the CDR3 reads TGTGCCAGTAGTCCCCCAGGGGGCAGGTACGAGCAGTACTTC.